The entry below describes one TCR beta chain. What it binds is not known. Using immunoSEQ multiplex PCR, the repertoire was profiled, and TCRdb retains in-frame clones only, with some absent. The profile covers roughly 4,200 clones, with roughly four fifths appearing a single time and 20% to 25% taken by the ten largest. This CDR3 region has 14 residues. The V gene's germline CDR1 is SGHDT and CDR2 YYEEEE. Trimming pared 4 bases from V and 4 bases from J, leaving 12 bases between. This specimen belongs to a study of cytotoxic CD8 clonotypes in ibrutinib-treated CLL. The wider study: After treatment lasting a median 12 months, range 6 to 36, response samples were collected. Study results and limitations: Under therapy, public clonotypes either contracted or stayed stable, and they were uncommon. Clonality rose at ibrutinib response and fell back toward baseline at progression.

V and J are TRBV5-6 and TRBJ1-3; D is unresolved. Specimen: PBMCs, collected before ibrutinib treatment. This clonotype originated in a human donor with chronic lymphocytic leukemia. CDR3 residues: CASSPRGLGNTIYF. The CDR3 nucleotides read TGTGCCAGCAGCCCCCGTGGTCTCGGAAACACCATATATTTT.